These 13 T cell receptor beta chains share one sample of origin, sequenced in a study of blood T cell repertoires in COVID-19. The method was immunoSEQ multiplex PCR; TCRdb's version includes in-frame clones alone and lacks a portion of them. The sample has approximately 210,000 clones, around 89% seen once. Sequenced sample: peripheral blood. The receptors here all came from a woman aged 40-49 years with acute or convalescent COVID-19.

The genes are TRBV5-1 and TRBJ2-6, with a possible D match to TRBD2 (6 bases). The CDR3 runs 18 residues. The V end was cut by 4 bases, the J end by 0 bases, with 17 bases between. Germline CDR1 reads SGHRS; CDR2 reads YFSETQ. This CDR3 is CASSLERVGSSGANVLTF. The CDR3 coding sequence is TGCGCCAGCAGCCTAGAAAGGGTCGGGAGCTCTGGGGCCAACGTCCTGACTTTC.

This clone was found once. The gene calls are TRBV6-5 and TRBJ2-3, with 7 bases lining up with TRBD2. V lost 5 bases and J lost 5; bases outside the gene matches: 7. Germline CDR1 is MNHEY and CDR2 is SVGAGI. The CDR3 covers 14 residues. CDR3 nucleotide sequence: TGTGCCAGCAGTCTCCGGGAGCGGGGAGATACGCAGTATTTT. Translated: CASSLRERGDTQYF.

The gene calls are TRBV30 and TRBJ1-2, with D unclear. Trimming took off 3 bases at V and 4 bases at J, with 12 bases between the two ends. Germline V CDR1 and CDR2: GTSNPN, SVGIG (reference sequence). CDR3 length equals 13 residues. The CDR3 region has the DNA TGTGCCTGGAGCCCTACCCACAGCTATGGCTACACCTTC. This encodes CAWSPTHSYGYTF.

The chain uses TRBV30 and TRBJ1-5; the D gene is possibly TRBD1 (5 bases). The CDR3 is made up of 13 amino acids. The germline gives CDR1 GTSNPN, CDR2 SVGIG (reference sequence). The V end was cut by 1 base, the J end by 4 bases, with 8 bases between. CDR3 bases: TGTGCCTGGAGTGCACAGGAGAATCAGCCCCAGCATTTT. This codes for CAWSAQENQPQHF.

The count of this clone is one. V and J are TRBV3-1 (or the pseudogene TRBV3-2) and TRBJ1-5; D possibly corresponds to TRBD1 (5 bases). The CDR3 has 14 amino acids. CDR1 is LGHDT and CDR2 is YNNKEL in the germline V gene (reference sequence). V was shortened by 0 bases and J by 10 bases, with 13 bases between the two germline ends. The CDR3 reads CASSQDRVPSPQHF. The CDR3 DNA sequence: TGTGCCAGCAGCCAAGACAGGGTTCCCTCACCCCAGCATTTT.

The V call is TRBV4-1, the J call TRBJ2-4; tentatively, D is TRBD2 (6 bases). Between the trimmed V and J ends, which lost 2 bases and 0 bases, there was a span of 11 bases. This CDR3 spans 16 amino acids. The V gene's germline CDR1 is MGHRA and CDR2 YSYEKL. The chain's CDR3 is CASSQLAALAKNIQYF. CDR3 bases: TGCGCCAGCAGCCAATTAGCGGCACTAGCCAAAAACATTCAGTACTTC.

The chain joins TRBV6-5 to TRBJ1-2, with a tentative D call TRBD1 (6 bases). Trimming removed 4 bases at V and 4 bases at J, with 13 bases between. This CDR3 contains 14 residues. The germline gives CDR1 MNHEY, CDR2 SVGAGI. CDR3 in amino acids: CASSSVDRLYGYTF. The CDR3 DNA reads TGTGCCAGCAGTTCTGTAGACAGGCTCTATGGCTACACCTTC.

The chain combines TRBV27 with TRBJ1-2; 7 bases map to TRBD1. The trim removed 2 bases at V and 3 bases at J, leaving 0 bases unmatched. Germline assignment: CDR1 MNHEY and CDR2 SMNVEV (reference sequence). The CDR3 is 13 residues long. The CDR3 spells CASSLDRDYGYTF. CDR3 sequence (DNA): TGTGCCAGCAGTTTAGACAGGGACTATGGCTACACCTTC.

This chain joins TRBV19 and TRBJ1-1; a weak D match, TRBD1 (6 bases). Germline V lookup: CDR1 LNHDA, CDR2 SQIVND (reference sequence). The CDR3 totals 14 residues. The V gene lost 5 bases and the J gene lost 1 base, with 11 bases spanning the gap. CDR3 nucleotides: TGTGCCAGTAGTGTAACAGGGAAGAACACTGAAGCTTTCTTT. Protein sequence: CASSVTGKNTEAFF.

This sequence joins TRBV7-2 and TRBJ1-2; unclear D gene. Trimming left V 1 base short and J 1 base short, with 10 bases between. Germline loops: CDR1 SGHTA, CDR2 FQGNSA. The CDR3 covers 15 residues. Here the CDR3 reads CASSLVAGNNYGYTF. CDR3 DNA: TGTGCCAGCAGCTTAGTGGCAGGAAATAACTATGGCTACACCTTC.

V and J are TRBV6-5 and TRBJ2-1, with D possibly TRBD1 on 5 matching bases. Germline assignment: CDR1 MNHEY and CDR2 SVGAGI. The length of the CDR3 is 15 residues. V dropped 6 bases and J dropped 4 bases, with 16 bases sitting between them. As DNA, the CDR3 is TGTGCCAGCAGGGTTACAAGTGGGGCATACAATGAGCAGTTCTTC. Protein product: CASRVTSGAYNEQFF.

V is TRBV7-6 and J is TRBJ2-5, with D hard to call. Germline CDR1 SGHVS, CDR2 FNYEAQ. Trimming stripped 2 bases from V and 5 bases from J, with 6 bases between. The CDR3 contains 12 residues. This chain's CDR3 is CASSLSRETQYF. Here the CDR3 DNA reads TGTGCCAGCAGCTTATCGCGGGAGACCCAGTACTTC.

The V gene is TRBV5-6, the J gene TRBJ2-7; a weak D match, TRBD2 (7 bases). Germline loops: CDR1 SGHDT, CDR2 YYEEEE. Trimming removed 3 bases at V and 2 bases at J, with 12 bases between. CDR3 length equals 14 residues. CDR3 nucleotide sequence: TGTGCCAGCAGCTCGAGCGGGACAACCTACGAGCAGTACGTC. Protein sequence: CASSSSGTTYEQYV.